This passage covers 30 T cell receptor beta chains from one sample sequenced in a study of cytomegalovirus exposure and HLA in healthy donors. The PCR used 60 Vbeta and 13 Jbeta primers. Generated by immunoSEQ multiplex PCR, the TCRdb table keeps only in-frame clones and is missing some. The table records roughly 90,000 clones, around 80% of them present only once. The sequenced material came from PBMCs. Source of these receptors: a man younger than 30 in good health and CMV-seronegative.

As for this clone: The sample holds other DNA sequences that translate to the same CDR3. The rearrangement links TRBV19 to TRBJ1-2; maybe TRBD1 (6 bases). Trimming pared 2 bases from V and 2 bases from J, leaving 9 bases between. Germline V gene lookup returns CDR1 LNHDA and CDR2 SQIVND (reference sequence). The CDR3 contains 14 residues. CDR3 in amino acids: CASSIRTVNYGYTF. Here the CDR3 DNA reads TGTGCCAGTAGTATAAGGACAGTAAACTATGGCTACACCTTC.

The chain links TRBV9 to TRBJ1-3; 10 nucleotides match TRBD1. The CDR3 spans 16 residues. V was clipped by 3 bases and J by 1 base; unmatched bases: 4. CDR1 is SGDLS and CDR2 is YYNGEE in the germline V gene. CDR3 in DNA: TGTGCCAGCAGCGCTCCGGGACAGGGGTCTGGAAACACCATATATTTT. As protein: CASSAPGQGSGNTIYF. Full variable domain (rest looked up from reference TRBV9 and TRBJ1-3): DSGVTQTPKHLITATGQRVTLRCSPRSGDLSVYWYQQSLDQGLQFLIQYYNGEERAKGNILERFSAQQFPDLHSELNLSSLELGDSALYFCASSAPGQGSGNTIYFGEGSWLTVV.

CDR3 protein: CASSLNPSGGAKTQYF. The CDR3 bases are TGCGCCAGCAGCTTGAACCCTAGCGGGGGCGCAAAGACCCAGTACTTC. The genes are TRBV5-1 and TRBJ2-5; TRBD2 matches 10 bases. Germline lookup yields CDR1 SGHRS and CDR2 YFSETQ. V shed 1 base and J 6 bases; nucleotides not matched to a gene: 9. This CDR3 has 16 residues.

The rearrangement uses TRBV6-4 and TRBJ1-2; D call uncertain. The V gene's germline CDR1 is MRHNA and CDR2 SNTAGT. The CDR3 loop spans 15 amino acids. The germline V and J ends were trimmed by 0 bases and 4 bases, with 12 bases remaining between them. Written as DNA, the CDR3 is TGTGCCAGCAGTGACTCGCCGGGTTATGTCTATGGCTACACCTTC. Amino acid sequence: CASSDSPGYVYGYTF.

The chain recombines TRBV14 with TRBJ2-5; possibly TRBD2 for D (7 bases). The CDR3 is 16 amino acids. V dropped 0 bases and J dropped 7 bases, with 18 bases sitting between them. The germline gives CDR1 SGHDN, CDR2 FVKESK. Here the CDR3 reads CASSQEGWGGRGTQYF. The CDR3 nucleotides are TGTGCCAGCAGCCAAGAAGGATGGGGGGGCCGGGGGACCCAGTACTTC.

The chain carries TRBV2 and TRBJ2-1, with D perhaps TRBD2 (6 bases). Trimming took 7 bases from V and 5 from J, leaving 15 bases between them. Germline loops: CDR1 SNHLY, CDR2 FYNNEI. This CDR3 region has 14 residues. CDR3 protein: CASKIGGINNEQFF. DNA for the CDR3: TGTGCCAGCAAGATCGGGGGAATCAACAATGAGCAGTTCTTC.

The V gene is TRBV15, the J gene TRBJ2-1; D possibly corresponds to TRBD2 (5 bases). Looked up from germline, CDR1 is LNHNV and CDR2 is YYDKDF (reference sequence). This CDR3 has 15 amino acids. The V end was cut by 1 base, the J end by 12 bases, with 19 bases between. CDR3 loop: CATSRVGPTAAGQFF. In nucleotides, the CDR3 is TGTGCCACCAGCAGAGTAGGGCCGACCGCCGCGGGGCAGTTCTTC.

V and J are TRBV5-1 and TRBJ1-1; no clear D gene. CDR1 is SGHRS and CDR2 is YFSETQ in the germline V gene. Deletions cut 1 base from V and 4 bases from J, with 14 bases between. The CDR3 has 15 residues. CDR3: CASSLSSRPATEAFF. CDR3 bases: TGCGCCAGCAGCTTGAGTAGCCGGCCGGCCACTGAAGCTTTCTTT.

Here the CDR3 reads CASSSRTANTEAFF. CDR3 DNA: TGTGCCAGCAGTTCCCGGACAGCTAACACTGAAGCTTTCTTT. The chain couples TRBV27 to TRBJ1-1, with a weak D call TRBD1 (6 bases). Trimming took off 4 bases at V and 2 bases at J, with 11 bases between the two ends. The length of the CDR3 is 14 residues. Per germline, CDR1 MNHEY and CDR2 SMNVEV (reference sequence).

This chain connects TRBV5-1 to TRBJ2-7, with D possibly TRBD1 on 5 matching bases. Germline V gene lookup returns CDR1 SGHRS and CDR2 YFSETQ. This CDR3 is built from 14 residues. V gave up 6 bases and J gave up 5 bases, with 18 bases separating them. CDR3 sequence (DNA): TGCGCCAGCAAGTCCTGGCAGGGAAGGAACGAGCAGTACTTC. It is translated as CASKSWQGRNEQYF.

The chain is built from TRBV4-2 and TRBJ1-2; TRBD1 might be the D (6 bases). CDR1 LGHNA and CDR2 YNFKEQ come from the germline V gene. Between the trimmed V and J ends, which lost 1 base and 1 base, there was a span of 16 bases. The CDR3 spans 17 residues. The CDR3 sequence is CASSQVGGTRINYGYTF. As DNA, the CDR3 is TGTGCCAGCAGCCAAGTGGGTGGGACACGAATTAACTATGGCTACACCTTC.

The CDR3 bases are TGCGCCAGCAGCCAAGTCACAGCCTACGAGCAGTACTTC. Its protein product is CASSQVTAYEQYF. The chain links TRBV4-1 to TRBJ2-7; no clear D gene. The CDR3 sequence is 13 residues long. CDR1 is MGHRA, CDR2 YSYEKL, per germline. V gave up 1 base and J gave up 2 bases, with 6 bases separating them.

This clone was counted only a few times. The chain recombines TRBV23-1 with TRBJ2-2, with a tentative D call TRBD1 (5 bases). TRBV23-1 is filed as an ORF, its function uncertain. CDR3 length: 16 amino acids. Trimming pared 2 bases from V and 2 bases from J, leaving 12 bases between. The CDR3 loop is CASSQEAGHNTGELFF. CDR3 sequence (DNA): TGCGCCAGCAGTCAAGAGGCAGGACATAACACCGGGGAGCTGTTTTTT.

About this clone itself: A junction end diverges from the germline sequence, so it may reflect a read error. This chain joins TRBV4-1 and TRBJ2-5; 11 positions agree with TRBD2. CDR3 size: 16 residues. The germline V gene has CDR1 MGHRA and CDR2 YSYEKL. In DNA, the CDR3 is TGCGCCAGCAGCCAGGAGGGACTAGCGGTGGAAGAGGCCCAGTACTTC. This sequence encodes CASSQEGLAVEEAQYF.

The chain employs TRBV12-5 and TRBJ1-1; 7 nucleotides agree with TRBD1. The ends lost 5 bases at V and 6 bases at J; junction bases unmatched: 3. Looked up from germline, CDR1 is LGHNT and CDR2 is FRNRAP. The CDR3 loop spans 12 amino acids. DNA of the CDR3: TGTGCTAGTGGTCCGACAGGGCCTGAAGCTTTCTTT. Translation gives CASGPTGPEAFF.

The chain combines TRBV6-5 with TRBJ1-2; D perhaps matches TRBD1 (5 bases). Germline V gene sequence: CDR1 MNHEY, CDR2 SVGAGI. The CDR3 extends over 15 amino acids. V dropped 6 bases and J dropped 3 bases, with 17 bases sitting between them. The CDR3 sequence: CASSTGLRDHYGYTF. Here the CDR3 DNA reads TGTGCCAGCAGCACAGGTCTCAGGGATCACTATGGCTACACCTTC.

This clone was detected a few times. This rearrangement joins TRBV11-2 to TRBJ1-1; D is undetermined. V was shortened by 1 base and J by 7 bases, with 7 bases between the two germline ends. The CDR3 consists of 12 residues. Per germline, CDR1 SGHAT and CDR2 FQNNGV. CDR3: CASSLGGDEAFF. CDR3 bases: TGTGCCAGCAGCTTAGGGGGAGATGAAGCTTTCTTT.

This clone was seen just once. The chain's CDR3 is CASSPSGGPNTEAFF. The CDR3 coding sequence is TGTGCCAGCAGCCCCTCGGGGGGGCCGAACACTGAAGCTTTCTTT. The rearrangement links TRBV9 to TRBJ1-1; D is perhaps TRBD1 (6 bases). Trimming took 4 bases from V and 1 from J, leaving 14 bases between them. Germline CDR1 SGDLS, CDR2 YYNGEE. The CDR3 is 15 residues long. Full variable domain (outside the CDR3, taken from reference TRBV9 and TRBJ1-1): DSGVTQTPKHLITATGQRVTLRCSPRSGDLSVYWYQQSLDQGLQFLIQYYNGEERAKGNILERFSAQQFPDLHSELNLSSLELGDSALYFCASSPSGGPNTEAFFGQGTRLTVV.

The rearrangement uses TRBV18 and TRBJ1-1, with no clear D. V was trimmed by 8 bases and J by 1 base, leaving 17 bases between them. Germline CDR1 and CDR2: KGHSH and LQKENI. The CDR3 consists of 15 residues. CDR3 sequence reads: CASRPNADKNTEAFF. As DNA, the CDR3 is TGTGCCAGCCGCCCTAATGCTGATAAGAACACTGAAGCTTTCTTT.

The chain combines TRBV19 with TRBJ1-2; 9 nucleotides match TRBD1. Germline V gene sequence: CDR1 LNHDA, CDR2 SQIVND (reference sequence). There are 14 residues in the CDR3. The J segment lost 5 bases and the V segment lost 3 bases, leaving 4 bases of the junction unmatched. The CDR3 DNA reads TGTGCCAGTAGTATTTTGGGACAGGGATATGGCTACACCTTC. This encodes CASSILGQGYGYTF.

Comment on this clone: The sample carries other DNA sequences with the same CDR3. This CDR3 is CASSLTGEGSYEQYF. CDR3 nucleotides: TGTGCCAGCAGTTTGACAGGGGAGGGCTCCTACGAGCAGTACTTC. The rearrangement uses TRBV27 and TRBJ2-5; tentatively, D is TRBD1 (8 bases). Judging by the DNA end, TRBJ2-7 fits better; the J call may be wrong. Germline V gene sequence: CDR1 MNHEY, CDR2 SMNVEV (reference sequence). The CDR3 spans 15 residues.

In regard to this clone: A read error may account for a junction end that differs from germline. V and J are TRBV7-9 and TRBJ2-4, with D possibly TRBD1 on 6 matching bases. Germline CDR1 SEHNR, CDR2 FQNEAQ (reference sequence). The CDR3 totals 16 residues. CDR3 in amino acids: CSSSHWTAGFKNIQYF. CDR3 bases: TGTTCCAGCAGCCACTGGACAGCCGGGTTCAAAAACATTCAGTACTTC.

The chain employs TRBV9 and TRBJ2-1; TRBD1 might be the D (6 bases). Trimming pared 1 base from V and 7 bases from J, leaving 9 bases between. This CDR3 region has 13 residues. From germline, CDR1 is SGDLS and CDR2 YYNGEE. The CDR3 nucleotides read TGTGCCAGCAGCGTACAGGGGTGGAATGAGCAGTTCTTC. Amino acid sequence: CASSVQGWNEQFF.

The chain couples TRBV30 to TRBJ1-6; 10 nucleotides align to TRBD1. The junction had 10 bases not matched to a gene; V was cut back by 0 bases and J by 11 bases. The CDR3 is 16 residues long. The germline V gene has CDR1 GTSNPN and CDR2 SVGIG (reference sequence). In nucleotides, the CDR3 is TGTGCCTGGAGTGTATCGGCGACAGGGGGCGCGACACCCCTCCACTTT. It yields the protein CAWSVSATGGATPLHF.

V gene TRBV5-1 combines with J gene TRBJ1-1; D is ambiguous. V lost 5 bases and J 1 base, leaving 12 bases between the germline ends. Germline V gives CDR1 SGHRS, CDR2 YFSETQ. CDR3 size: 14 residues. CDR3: CASRRAVGNTEAFF. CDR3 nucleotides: TGCGCCAGCAGAAGAGCGGTAGGGAACACTGAAGCTTTCTTT.

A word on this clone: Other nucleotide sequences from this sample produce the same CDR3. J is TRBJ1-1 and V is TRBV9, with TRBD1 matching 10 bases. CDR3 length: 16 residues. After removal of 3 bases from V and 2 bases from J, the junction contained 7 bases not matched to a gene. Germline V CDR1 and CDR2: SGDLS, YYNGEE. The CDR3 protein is CASSAGRDRGNTEAFF. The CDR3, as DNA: TGTGCCAGCAGCGCAGGGAGGGACAGGGGAAACACTGAAGCTTTCTTT.

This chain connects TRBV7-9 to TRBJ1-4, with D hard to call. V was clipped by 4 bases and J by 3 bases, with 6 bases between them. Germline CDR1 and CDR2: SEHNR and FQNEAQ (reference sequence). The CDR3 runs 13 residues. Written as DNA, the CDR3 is TGTGCCAGCAGCTCCGTCGCTAATGAAAAACTGTTTTTT. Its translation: CASSSVANEKLFF. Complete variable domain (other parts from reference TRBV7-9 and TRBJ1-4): DTGVSQNPRHKITKRGQNVTFRCDPISEHNRLYWYRQTLGQGPEFLTYFQNEAQLEKSRLLSDRFSAERPKGSFSTLEIQRTEQGDSAMYLCASSSVANEKLFFGSGTQLSVL.

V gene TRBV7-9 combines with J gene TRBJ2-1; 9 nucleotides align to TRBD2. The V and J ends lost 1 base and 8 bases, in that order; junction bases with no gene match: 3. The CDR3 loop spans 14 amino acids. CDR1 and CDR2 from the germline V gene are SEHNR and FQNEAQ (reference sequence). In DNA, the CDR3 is TGTGCCAGCAGCTTAGGCGGGGGGGCCTATGAGCAGTTCTTC. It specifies CASSLGGGAYEQFF.

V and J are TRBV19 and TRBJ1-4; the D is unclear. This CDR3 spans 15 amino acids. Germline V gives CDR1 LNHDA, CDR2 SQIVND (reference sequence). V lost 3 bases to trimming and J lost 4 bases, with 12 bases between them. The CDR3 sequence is CASSIPGEGNEKLFF. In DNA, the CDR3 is TGTGCCAGTAGTATTCCCGGAGAGGGTAATGAAAAACTGTTTTTT.

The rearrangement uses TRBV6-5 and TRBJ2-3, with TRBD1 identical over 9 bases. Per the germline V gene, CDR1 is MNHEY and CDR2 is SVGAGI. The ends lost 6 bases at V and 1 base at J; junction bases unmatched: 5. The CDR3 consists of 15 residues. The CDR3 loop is CASRGWTGGTDTQYF. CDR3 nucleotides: TGTGCCAGCAGGGGGTGGACAGGGGGCACAGATACGCAGTATTTT.